This T cell receptor (beta chain) was recorded in a study of Ad26.COV2.S vaccination and SARS-CoV-2 variants. Clones were read by immunoSEQ multiplex PCR, and TCRdb kept only the in-frame ones, dropping some. The sample includes over 300,000 clones, 83% of them seen just once. V was trimmed by 4 bases and J by 13 bases, leaving 18 bases between them. The CDR3 is 13 residues long. Germline V CDR1 and CDR2: SGHRS, YFSETQ. Stated treatment: some 19 received Ad26.COV2.S at low or high dose, single or two shots; several received placebo; per-sample allocation not given. Sampling happened 63 days after the first vaccine or placebo injection. This clone was seen a single time.

The sample in question was peripheral blood, obtained in a trial of Ad26.COV2.S vaccine versus placebo. The origin of this receptor is a person aged 18 to 65 who received the Ad26.COV2.S COVID-19 vaccine or a placebo. The chain recombines TRBV5-1 with TRBJ2-1; D possibly matches TRBD1 or TRBD2 (5 bases each). CDR3 DNA sequence: TGCGCCAGCAGCACAGGACTTTCGTGGGAACAGTTCTTC. This gives the protein CASSTGLSWEQFF. Using reference TRBV5-1 and TRBJ2-1 for the parts outside the CDR3, the full variable domain is KAGVTQTPRYLIKTRGQQVTLSCSPISGHRSVSWYQQTPGQGLQFLFEYFSETQRNKGNFPGRFSGRQFSNSRSEMNVSTLELGDSALYLCASSTGLSWEQFFGPGTRLTVL.